Presented here are 30 T cell receptor beta chains from one specimen sequenced in a study of T-cell memory formation after mild COVID-19. Using its own MiXCR run on the 5' RACE reads, TCRdb lists one record per CDR3 protein. The data hold roughly 150,000 distinct CDR3 sequences, with 10% to 15% observed a single time. Material for sequencing was PBMCs or a T cell subset sorted from them (not recorded which). These receptors were collected from a man in his late teens or twenties who had mild COVID-19 (a few samples of this study predate the infection). Cell type and time point are not known.

The CDR3, as DNA: TGCGCCAGCAGCTTCCTAGCGGGGGCAGGGGATACGCAGTATTTT. Protein product: CASSFLAGAGDTQYF. The V gene is TRBV5-1, the J gene TRBJ2-3, with 10 positions matching TRBD2. This CDR3 region has 15 residues. V lost 2 bases, J lost 6 bases, and 6 bases stayed unmatched. The germline V gene encodes CDR1 SGHRS and CDR2 YFSETQ. Full variable domain (remainder filled in from reference TRBV5-1 and TRBJ2-3): KAGVTQTPRYLIKTRGQQVTLSCSPISGHRSVSWYQQTPGQGLQFLFEYFSETQRNKGNFPGRFSGRQFSNSRSEMNVSTLELGDSALYLCASSFLAGAGDTQYFGPGTRLTVL.

This clonotype has more than one count but fewer than ten. Written as DNA, the CDR3 is TGTGCCAGCAGTGAAGAGCCTTACAACTATGGCTACACCTTC. It yields the protein CASSEEPYNYGYTF. The chain employs TRBV6-1 and TRBJ1-2, with no clear D. The CDR3 contains 14 residues. The ends were cut back, 1 base at V and 2 bases at J, with 8 bases in the middle. Germline V gives CDR1 MNHNS, CDR2 SASEGT.

This clonotype turned up a few times. The chain is built from TRBV7-9 and TRBJ1-2; D possibly corresponds to TRBD1 (5 bases). CDR3 length equals 13 residues. Germline loops: CDR1 SEHNR, CDR2 FQNEAQ (reference sequence). V lost 5 bases to trimming and J lost 5 bases, with 12 bases between them. This chain's CDR3 is CASSLGTAYGYTF. The CDR3 nucleotides read TGTGCCAGCAGCCTGGGGACGGCTTATGGCTACACCTTC.

This clonotype came up a few times. The chain uses TRBV5-1 and TRBJ2-7; D gene uncertain. Germline CDR1 reads SGHRS; CDR2 reads YFSETQ. Deletions cut 3 bases from V and 3 bases from J, with 13 bases between. The CDR3 is 14 amino acids. CDR3 sequence: CASSSGVGSYEQYV. As DNA, the CDR3 is TGCGCCAGCAGCTCAGGCGTCGGTAGCTACGAGCAGTACGTC.

The chain combines TRBV4-3 with TRBJ2-7; 9 bases line up with TRBD1. The length of the CDR3 is 15 residues. The germline V gene encodes CDR1 LGHNA and CDR2 YSLEER. V lost 6 bases to trimming and J lost 1 base; unmatched junction nucleotides: 7. The CDR3 loop is CASRDRGPESYEQYF. CDR3 bases: TGCGCCAGCAGGGACAGGGGCCCCGAATCCTACGAGCAGTACTTC.

The sample holds many counts of this clonotype. The CDR3 nucleotides read TGTGCCAGCAGCCCCAGACTAGCGGAGACCCAGTACTTC. It codes for CASSPRLAETQYF. This sequence joins TRBV7-2 and TRBJ2-5; 8 nucleotides align to TRBD2. The trim removed 5 bases at V and 5 bases at J, leaving 4 bases unmatched. Germline CDR1 SGHTA, CDR2 FQGNSA. The CDR3 extends over 13 amino acids.

This clonotype was found a few times. The CDR3 nucleotides are TGTGCCAGCGGTCGCCTGACCGAACCTTATGGCTACACCTTC. It is translated as CASGRLTEPYGYTF. The V gene is TRBV3-1, the J gene TRBJ1-2, with D hard to call. Looked up from germline, CDR1 is LGHDT and CDR2 is YNNKEL (reference sequence). There are 14 residues in the CDR3. With 8 bases removed from V and 5 bases from J, the gap between germline ends came to 18 bases. Supplemented by reference TRBV3-1 and TRBJ1-2, the full variable domain reads DTAVSQTPKYLVTQMGNDKSIKCEQNLGHDTMYWYKQDSKKFLKIMFSYNNKELIINETVPNRFSPKSPDKAHLNLHINSLELGDSAVYFCASGRLTEPYGYTFGSGTRLTVV.

This clonotype was picked up many times. The V and J genes are TRBV12-3 or TRBV12-4 and TRBJ2-5; D remains unclear. The CDR3 has 13 amino acids. Trimming shortened V by 3 bases and J by 5 bases, and 10 bases separated the two germline ends. CDR3 in amino acids: CASSFGPAETQYF. The CDR3 DNA is TGTGCCAGCAGTTTTGGTCCGGCGGAGACCCAGTACTTC.

The rearrangement links TRBV30 to TRBJ2-2; D is unclear. CDR1 GTSNPN and CDR2 SVGIG come from the germline V gene (reference sequence). This CDR3 spans 12 amino acids. V gave up 2 bases and J gave up 2 bases, with 3 bases separating them. The CDR3 here is CAWSYNTGELFF. CDR3 bases: TGTGCCTGGAGTTACAACACCGGGGAGCTGTTTTTT.

CDR3 protein: CASEFGTGGNIQYF. CDR3 DNA: TGTGCCAGCGAATTCGGGACAGGGGGAAACATTCAGTACTTC. The chain links TRBV6-6 to TRBJ2-4, with 11 bases aligning to TRBD1. The germline V gene encodes CDR1 MNHNY and CDR2 SVGAGI (reference sequence). This CDR3 has 14 amino acids. The V and J ends lost 8 bases and 6 bases, in that order; junction bases with no gene match: 6.

This clonotype was picked up a small number of times. The genes are TRBV30 and TRBJ1-5, with 7 positions matching TRBD1. V lost 1 base, J lost 4 bases, and 13 bases stayed unmatched. This CDR3 is built from 17 residues. Germline-derived CDR1 and CDR2 are GTSNPN and SVGIG (reference sequence). CDR3 in DNA: TGTGCCTGGAGTGCCGGATCACCGGGACAGCTAAATCAGCCCCAGCATTTT. This encodes CAWSAGSPGQLNQPQHF. The full variable domain, with the rest looked up from reference TRBV30 and TRBJ1-5, is SQTIHQWPATLVQPVGSPLSLECTVEGTSNPNLYWYRQAAGRGLQLLFYSVGIGQISSEVPQNLSASRPQDRQFILSSKKLLLSDSGFYLCAWSAGSPGQLNQPQHFGDGTRLSIL.

This clonotype was seen a handful of times. The J gene is TRBJ2-4, the V gene TRBV3-1; either TRBD1 or TRBD2 may supply D (5 bases each). The CDR3 has 14 amino acids. Germline V gives CDR1 LGHDT, CDR2 YNNKEL (reference sequence). V gave up 5 bases and J gave up 0 bases, with 8 bases separating them. CDR3 DNA: TGTGCCAGCAGCTATGGGACAGCCAAAAACATTCAGTACTTC. Translated, it gives CASSYGTAKNIQYF.

The rearrangement links TRBV5-1 to TRBJ1-4; possibly TRBD1 for D (6 bases). The germline gives CDR1 SGHRS, CDR2 YFSETQ. Trimming removed 5 bases at V and 8 bases at J, with 10 bases between. The CDR3 contains 12 residues. In DNA form, the CDR3 reads TGCGCCAGCAGGGGACAAAGCGAAAAACTGTTTTTT. Encoded protein: CASRGQSEKLFF. The full variable domain, rest sourced from reference TRBV5-1 and TRBJ1-4, is KAGVTQTPRYLIKTRGQQVTLSCSPISGHRSVSWYQQTPGQGLQFLFEYFSETQRNKGNFPGRFSGRQFSNSRSEMNVSTLELGDSALYLCASRGQSEKLFFGSGTQLSVL.

V gene TRBV7-9 combines with J gene TRBJ1-2; TRBD1 aligns across 8 bases. The CDR3 spans 13 residues. Germline lookup yields CDR1 SEHNR and CDR2 FQNEAQ (reference sequence). The V gene end was trimmed by 6 bases and the J gene end by 4 bases; junction bases not matched to a gene: 4. The CDR3 DNA reads TGTGCCAGCAGTTCGACAGGGGTCTATGGCTACACCTTC. As protein: CASSSTGVYGYTF.

This sequence joins TRBV11-2 and TRBJ2-1, with D tentatively TRBD2 (5 bases). The CDR3 totals 14 residues. Germline V CDR1 and CDR2: SGHAT, FQNNGV. The V end lost 3 bases, the J end lost 5 bases, and 11 bases lay between the germline ends. The CDR3 nucleotides read TGTGCCAGCAGCTTGTCTGACTATCACAATGAGCAGTTCTTC. Its protein product is CASSLSDYHNEQFF. The whole variable domain, remainder taken from reference TRBV11-2 and TRBJ2-1, is EAGVAQSPRYKIIEKRQSVAFWCNPISGHATLYWYQQILGQGPKLLIQFQNNGVVDDSQLPKDRFSAERLKGVDSTLKIQPAKLEDSAVYLCASSLSDYHNEQFFGPGTRLTVL.

This clonotype was seen only a few times. The rearrangement uses TRBV6-6 and TRBJ1-2, with D perhaps TRBD1 (6 bases). Germline V lookup: CDR1 MNHNY, CDR2 SVGAGI (reference sequence). CDR3 length: 15 amino acids. V was pared by 5 bases and J by 2 bases, with 15 bases between. The CDR3, as DNA: TGTGCCAGCAGTCGACAGGTTCGGGTGAACTATGGCTACACCTTC. Translating it yields CASSRQVRVNYGYTF.

This clonotype showed up just a few times. This chain's CDR3 is CASSPRGASYEQYF. DNA of the CDR3: TGTGCCAGCAGTCCCCGGGGGGCCTCCTACGAGCAGTACTTC. The chain links TRBV2 to TRBJ2-7; perhaps TRBD2 as D (7 bases). The V end lost 5 bases, the J end lost 0 bases, and 11 bases lay between the germline ends. This CDR3 comprises 14 residues. Per the germline V gene, CDR1 is SNHLY and CDR2 is FYNNEI.

The gene calls are TRBV29-1 and TRBJ2-3; a weak D match, TRBD1 (5 bases). Germline V gene sequence: CDR1 SQVTM, CDR2 ANQGSEA. The CDR3 length is 9 residues. Trimming cost V 7 bases and J 6 bases, with 5 bases left between them. CDR3 sequence reads: CSGGDTQYF. The CDR3 region has the DNA TGCAGCGGGGGCGATACGCAGTATTTT.

A word on this clonotype: One end of the junction does not line up with germline, which may come from a read error. J is TRBJ2-7 and V is TRBV6-5; D is ambiguous. The germline V gene has CDR1 MNHEY and CDR2 SVGAGI. The CDR3 is 13 residues long. This chain's CDR3 is CASSPTWALPRHF. CDR3 coding DNA: TGTGCCAGCAGCCCTACTTGGGCTCTTCCCAGGCACTTC.

The chain recombines TRBV6-5 with TRBJ1-1; 8 nucleotides agree with TRBD1. The length of the CDR3 is 16 residues. Germline values: CDR1 MNHEY, CDR2 SVGAGI. V gave up 5 bases and J gave up 5 bases; unmatched junction bases: 13. CDR3 in amino acids: CASSRTRTGRDTEAFF. The CDR3, as DNA: TGTGCCAGCAGTCGAACCCGGACAGGGAGGGATACTGAAGCTTTCTTT.

V gene TRBV12-3 or TRBV12-4 combines with J gene TRBJ2-5; 8 nucleotides line up with TRBD2. Losses at the gene ends were 1 base for V and 5 bases for J; bases not matched to a gene: 9. This CDR3 region has 16 residues. Here the CDR3 reads CASSLGNGGALETQYF. The CDR3 DNA reads as TGTGCCAGCAGTTTAGGAAACGGGGGGGCCTTGGAGACCCAGTACTTC.

This clonotype has only a few counts. This sequence joins TRBV7-2 and TRBJ2-7; D gene uncertain. Per the germline V gene, CDR1 is SGHTA and CDR2 is FQGNSA. The CDR3 totals 15 residues. The V end lost 5 bases, the J end lost 3 bases, and 17 bases lay between the germline ends. This chain's CDR3 is CASSTPTAGRYEQYF. CDR3 nucleotide sequence: TGTGCCAGCAGCACGCCCACAGCAGGCCGCTACGAGCAGTACTTC.

Many counts were recorded for this clonotype. The chain has TRBV19 and TRBJ1-1, with 9 bases matching TRBD1. Germline lookup yields CDR1 LNHDA and CDR2 SQIVND (reference sequence). The CDR3 runs to 15 residues. With 6 bases clipped from V and 1 base from J, the junction kept 6 bases outside the gene matches. This CDR3 reads CASSRPDRGNTEAFF. The CDR3, as DNA: TGTGCCAGTAGCAGACCGGACAGGGGGAACACTGAAGCTTTCTTT.

The chain is built from TRBV5-1 and TRBJ2-3, with 8 bases identical to TRBD1. Per germline, CDR1 SGHRS and CDR2 YFSETQ. Losses at the gene ends were 6 bases for V and 2 bases for J; bases not matched to a gene: 8. The CDR3 is 15 residues long. The CDR3 DNA follows: TGCGCCAGCACCCGGACAGGGATCTCCACAGATACGCAGTATTTT. Its translation is CASTRTGISTDTQYF.

This clonotype was counted only a few times. This sequence joins TRBV9 and TRBJ2-1; 7 bases align to TRBD2. There are 16 residues in the CDR3. V lost 3 bases and J lost 6; bases outside the gene matches: 12. CDR1 and CDR2 (germline): SGDLS, YYNGEE. CDR3 region: CASSARLLAISNEQFF. CDR3 in DNA: TGTGCCAGCAGCGCGAGGCTACTAGCGATTAGCAATGAGCAGTTCTTC. The full variable domain, completed using reference TRBV9 and TRBJ2-1, is DSGVTQTPKHLITATGQRVTLRCSPRSGDLSVYWYQQSLDQGLQFLIQYYNGEERAKGNILERFSAQQFPDLHSELNLSSLELGDSALYFCASSARLLAISNEQFFGPGTRLTVL.

This clonotype was seen a handful of times. The chain recombines TRBV18 with TRBJ1-2, with a weak D call TRBD1 (5 bases). Germline loops: CDR1 KGHSH, CDR2 LQKENI. V was trimmed by 0 bases and J by 3 bases, leaving 14 bases between them. The CDR3 extends over 16 amino acids. DNA for the CDR3: TGTGCCAGCTCACCACCTTCCCAGGGAGTTGACTATGGCTACACCTTC. It codes for CASSPPSQGVDYGYTF.

The gene calls are TRBV7-9 and TRBJ1-2; weak D call: TRBD1 (5 bases). Trimming stripped 4 bases from V and 6 bases from J, with 9 bases between. The CDR3 is 12 residues long. Germline lookup yields CDR1 SEHNR and CDR2 FQNEAQ (reference sequence). CDR3 amino acids: CASSYEGHGYTF. Here the CDR3 DNA reads TGTGCCAGCAGCTACGAGGGGCATGGCTACACCTTC.

The V and J genes are TRBV9 and TRBJ2-3; D gene uncertain. The V and J ends lost 4 bases and 6 bases respectively, with 15 bases between them. The CDR3 runs 14 residues. CDR1 is SGDLS, CDR2 YYNGEE, per germline. The CDR3 nucleotides are TGTGCCAGCAGCTTCCGAAGGGATGGGGATACGCAGTATTTT. This translates into CASSFRRDGDTQYF.

This clonotype turned up a few times. The rearrangement links TRBV7-2 to TRBJ2-5; D remains ambiguous. This CDR3 region has 15 residues. Germline V gene lookup returns CDR1 SGHTA and CDR2 FQGNSA. V lost 6 bases to trimming and J lost 4 bases, with 18 bases between them. This chain's CDR3 is CASSFQAGNRETQYF. The CDR3 DNA is TGTGCCAGCAGTTTCCAAGCCGGTAACCGAGAGACCCAGTACTTC.

This clonotype was recorded a few times. The chain links TRBV4-1 to TRBJ2-1; D remains ambiguous. CDR1 is MGHRA, CDR2 YSYEKL, per germline. The CDR3 is made up of 15 amino acids. Deletions cut 3 bases from V and 0 bases from J, with 9 bases between. CDR3 bases: TGCGCCAGCAGCCACGGGTCGAGCTCCTACAATGAGCAGTTCTTC. Encoded protein: CASSHGSSSYNEQFF.